The text below deals with one TCR beta chain. Its antigen is currently not known. Sequence at one end of the junction differs from germline and may be a read error. The donors were healthy, HIV-negative adults with no recently reported acute infections or vaccinations. All donors were Caucasian adults living in Nashville, Tennessee, USA. Magnetic negative selection was used to enrich CD4+ T cells, after which naive cells were positively selected on CD45RA and the negative fraction became the memory subset. Blood was obtained by leukapheresis, after which PBMCs were separated by Ficoll-Histopaque density gradient centrifugation and cryopreserved in liquid nitrogen vapor phase. Analytical flow cytometry was used to check the purity and quantity of every magnetically sorted T cell population. From each sorted fraction, genomic DNA was isolated and quantified by UV absorbance on a Nanodrop 2000c. CDR1 and CDR2, looked up from the germline V gene, are SQVTM and ANQGSEA. From cysteine to phenylalanine, the CDR3 is 14 amino acids long. Only the CDR3 DNA stays, 42 bases, in frame from base 1.

This entry belongs to a study of shared clonotypes between healthy human individuals (dated by TCRdb to the early 2020s). Concerning the study at large: The cohort included three men and a couple of women between 18 and 49 years of age. To estimate repertoire size and how much clonotype sharing occurs between individuals, the study deeply sequenced the blood TCR repertoires of about five healthy adults. To increase sequencing depth and limit assay-specific biases, different laboratories used diverse techniques to prepare libraries and sequence TCR repertoires. For each donor, CD4 naive and CD4 memory were each given three plates, CD8 naive was given two plates, and CD8 memory was given one plate. Per donor, leukapheresis produced somewhere between about 0.9 and 9.5 billion PBMCs.

Using the deep immunoSEQ assay, TCR CDR3 regions were amplified from genomic DNA by multiplex PCR. Extracted genomic DNA from each cell subset was spread evenly across all wells of several immunoSEQ 96-well plates, with each plate serving as a replicate. For sorted subsets, approximately 200 ng of genomic DNA, equivalent to 25,000 to 35,000 T cell genomes, went into each replicate PCR. Purified libraries were measured with a Qubit 3.0 fluorometer, size-checked on a Bioanalyzer 2100, and measured again with the KAPA Library Quantification kit. Every immunoSEQ 96-well plate was sequenced on a dedicated single-read 150-cycle Illumina NextSeq 550 flow cell. Per the original workflow: The immunoSEQ output contained only junctional sequences without quality scores, so filtering could not match that applied to full-length reads. Sequences were annotated with PyIR, a Python wrapper for IgBLAST v1.9, and V/J genes and CDR3 were assigned using IMGT germline references. Any read was removed if the V/J assignment was weak (E-value above 1e-6), the CDR3 was missing, or the read contained stop codons, out-of-frame junctions, or ambiguous translated residues. A V3J clonotype was defined by an identical inferred V gene, J gene, and CDR3 amino acid sequence. To compute the percentage overlap between repertoires, the number of shared unique clonotypes was divided by the size of the smaller repertoire. Repertoire richness was assessed with RTK rarefaction, the Chao1 estimator, and Recon v2.1 estimates of unobserved clonotypes. Generation probabilities were computed with OLGA for all TCRbeta clonotypes obtained by the gDNA method from a few donors. The immuneACCESS repertoire file appears here via TCRdb, limited to in-frame rearrangements. These files lack a portion of the clones; in checked studies, under half of the deficit traces to unresolved V genes, and the cause of the others is not known. V and J calls and clone size are as listed in that table; D and trimming were resolved from the DNA. Recorded for this sample are hundreds of thousands of clones; about 74% of them occurred a single time. The ten largest account for 1.5% to 2% of the sample.

The research as a whole found: The genetic and exposure-history diversity represented was limited by the small number of donors. Around 5% of naive CD4, roughly 3.5% of naive CD8, 2.3% of memory CD4, and 0.35% to 0.4% of memory CD8 clonotypes were shared across several donors. Sampling was restricted to blood, and TCR repertoires in tissues likely differ from the TCR repertoires found in blood. Compared with non-shared clonotypes, clonotypes shared by all four sorted-subset donors had higher generation probabilities. Pairwise subsampling indicated that sequencing depth was expected to affect the degree of clonotype sharing among donors. Incomplete sequencing was indicated by rarefaction of sorted-subset datasets, despite the large sequencing depth. Naive subsets generally had larger estimated clonotype richness than memory subsets.

The specimen sequenced was memory CD4+ T cells sorted from blood. The cell subset or site tag for this specimen amounts to: CD45RA-negative fraction. The chain is made from TRBV29-1 and TRBJ2-3; 12 bases in the junction line up with TRBD2. The source of this sequence is a woman aged 25 to 39 in good health. The CDR3 here reads CSVKTSGSKDTQYF. The DNA sequence is TGCAGCGTTAAGACTAGCGGGAGCAAAGATACGCAGTATTTT.